The present T cell receptor beta chain was sequenced within a study of regulatory T cells in long-lasting Graves disease. Time point indicated: newly diagnosed GD, antithyroid drugs for less than 3 months. PBMC-derived RNA was used for the TCR library. CDR3 length: 13 residues. Germline values: CDR1 MDHEN, CDR2 SYDVKM. Trimming took off 8 bases at V and 7 bases at J, with 17 bases between the two ends. This clonotype was seen at least ten times. For TCR beta, libraries came from iRepertoire HTBI primers and Arm-PCR of CDR3 regions. TCRdb re-analysed the multiplex PCR reads in MiXCR, keeping a single row per CDR3 protein. This sample has 510,000 or so distinct CDR3 sequences, with around 12% found just once. The data also belong to a second study, concerning T cells in Graves' hyperthyroidism and ophthalmopathy.

The rearrangement uses TRBV28 and TRBJ1-2; tentatively, D is TRBD1 (6 bases). This specimen consisted of peripheral blood mononuclear cells (PBMCs), obtained at new diagnosis, from a patient treated with antithyroid drugs. This receptor was obtained from a woman in her twenties or thirties with Graves disease. The DNA of the CDR3 is TGTGCCAGCTCCTTTACAGGGTTGGCTGGCTACACCTTC. Its translation: CASSFTGLAGYTF.